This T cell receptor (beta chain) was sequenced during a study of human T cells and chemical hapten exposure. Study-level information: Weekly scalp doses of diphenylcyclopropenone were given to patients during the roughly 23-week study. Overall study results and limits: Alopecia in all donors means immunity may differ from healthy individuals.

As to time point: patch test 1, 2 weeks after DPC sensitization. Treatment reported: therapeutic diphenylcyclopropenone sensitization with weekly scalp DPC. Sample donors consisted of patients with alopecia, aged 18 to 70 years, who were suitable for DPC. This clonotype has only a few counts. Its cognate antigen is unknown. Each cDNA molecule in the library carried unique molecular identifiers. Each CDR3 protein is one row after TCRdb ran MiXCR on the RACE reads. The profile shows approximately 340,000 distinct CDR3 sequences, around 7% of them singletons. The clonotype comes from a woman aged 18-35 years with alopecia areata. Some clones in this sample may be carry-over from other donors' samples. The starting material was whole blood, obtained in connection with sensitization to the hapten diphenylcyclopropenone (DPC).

The CDR3 coding sequence is TGTGCCAGCAGTTACCAACCGGACAGCGGAAACACTGAAGCTTTCTTT. Its translation is CASSYQPDSGNTEAFF. This chain links TRBV6-2 or TRBV6-3 with TRBJ1-1; D is perhaps TRBD1 (6 bases). V gave up 2 bases and J gave up 2 bases, with 15 bases separating them. Germline CDR1 is MNHEY and CDR2 is SVGEGT. The CDR3 is made up of 16 amino acids.